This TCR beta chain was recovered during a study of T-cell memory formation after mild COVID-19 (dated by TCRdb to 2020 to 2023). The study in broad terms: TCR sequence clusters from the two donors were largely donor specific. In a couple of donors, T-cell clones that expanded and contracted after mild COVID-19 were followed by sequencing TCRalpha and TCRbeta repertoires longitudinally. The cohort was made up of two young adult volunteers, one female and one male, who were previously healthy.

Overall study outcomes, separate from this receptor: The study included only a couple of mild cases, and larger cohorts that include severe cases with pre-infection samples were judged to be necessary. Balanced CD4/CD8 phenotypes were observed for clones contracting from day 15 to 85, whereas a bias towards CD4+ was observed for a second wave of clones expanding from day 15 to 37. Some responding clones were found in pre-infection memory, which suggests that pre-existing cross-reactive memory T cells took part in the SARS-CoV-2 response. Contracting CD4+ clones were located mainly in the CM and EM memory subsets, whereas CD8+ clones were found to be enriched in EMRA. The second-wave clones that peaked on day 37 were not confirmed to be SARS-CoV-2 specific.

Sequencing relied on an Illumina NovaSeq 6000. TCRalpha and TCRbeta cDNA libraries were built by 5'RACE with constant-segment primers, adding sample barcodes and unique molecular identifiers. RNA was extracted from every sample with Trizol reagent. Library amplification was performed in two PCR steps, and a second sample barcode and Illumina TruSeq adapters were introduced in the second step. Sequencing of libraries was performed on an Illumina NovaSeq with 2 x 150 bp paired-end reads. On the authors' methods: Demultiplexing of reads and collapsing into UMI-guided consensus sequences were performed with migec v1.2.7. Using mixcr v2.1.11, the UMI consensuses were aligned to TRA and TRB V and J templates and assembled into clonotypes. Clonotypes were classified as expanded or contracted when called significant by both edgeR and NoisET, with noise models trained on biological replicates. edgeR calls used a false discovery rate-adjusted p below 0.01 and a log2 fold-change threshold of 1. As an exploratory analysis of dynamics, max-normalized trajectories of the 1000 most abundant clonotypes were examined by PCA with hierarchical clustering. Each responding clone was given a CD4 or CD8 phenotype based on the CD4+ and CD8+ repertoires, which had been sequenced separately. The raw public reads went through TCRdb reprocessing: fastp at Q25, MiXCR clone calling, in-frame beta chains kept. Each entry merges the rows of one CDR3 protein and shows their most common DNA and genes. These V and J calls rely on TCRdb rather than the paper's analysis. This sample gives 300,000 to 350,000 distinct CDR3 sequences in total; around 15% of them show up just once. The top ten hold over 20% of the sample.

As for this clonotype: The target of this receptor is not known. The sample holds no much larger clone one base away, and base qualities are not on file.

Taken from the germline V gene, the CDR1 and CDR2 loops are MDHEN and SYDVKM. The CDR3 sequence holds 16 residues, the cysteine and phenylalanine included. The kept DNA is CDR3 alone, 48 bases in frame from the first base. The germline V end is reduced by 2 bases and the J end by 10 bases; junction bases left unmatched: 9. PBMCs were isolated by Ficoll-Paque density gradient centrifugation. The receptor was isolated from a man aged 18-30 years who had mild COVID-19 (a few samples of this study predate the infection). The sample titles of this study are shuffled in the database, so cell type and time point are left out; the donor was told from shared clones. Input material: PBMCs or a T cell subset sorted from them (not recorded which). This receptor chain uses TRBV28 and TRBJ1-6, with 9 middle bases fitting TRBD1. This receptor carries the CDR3 CASSLGGDRVSSPLHF. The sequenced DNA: TGTGCCAGCAGTTTAGGAGGGGACAGGGTATCATCACCCCTCCACTTT. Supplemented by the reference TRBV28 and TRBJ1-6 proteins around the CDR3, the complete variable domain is DVKVTQSSRYLVKRTGEKVFLECVQDMDHENMFWYRQDPGLGLRLIYFSYDVKMKEKGDIPEGYSVSREKKERFSLILESASTNQTSMYLCASSLGGDRVSSPLHFGNGTRLTVT.